This TCR beta chain was profiled in a study of cytomegalovirus exposure and HLA in healthy donors. PCR used 60 Vbeta primers and 13 Jbeta primers. Here immunoSEQ multiplex PCR was the method, and the copy in TCRdb shows in-frame clones only, minus some. The table includes about 110,000 clones, roughly 80% detected once. This CDR3 region has 14 residues. Trimming removed 2 bases at V and 4 bases at J, with 9 bases between. The germline CDR1 and CDR2 sequences are SGHTA and FQGTGA. The TCR sequence derives from a woman aged 25 to 39 in good health and CMV-seronegative. The chain is built from TRBV7-3 and TRBJ2-1, with a tentative D call TRBD2 (6 bases). Sample: PBMCs. The CDR3 nucleotides read TGTGCCAGCAGCTTAGCGGGGTCTTACAATGAGCAGTTCTTC. This gives the protein CASSLAGSYNEQFF.